This T cell receptor (beta chain) was retrieved from a study of T cells in Graves' hyperthyroidism and ophthalmopathy. Regarding the study as a whole: Most thyroid clonotypes expanded above 0.001 appeared in blood too. Patients with ophthalmopathy were separated from those with stable hyperthyroidism by a 13 V-J model.

Exclusions: uncontrolled infection, other autoimmune disease, pregnancy, lactation. Fresh peripheral blood, 8 to 10 ml, was the source of the PBMCs. Losses at the gene ends were 5 bases for V and 4 bases for J; bases not matched to a gene: 8. From germline, CDR1 is MNHEY and CDR2 SMNVEV (reference sequence). The length of the CDR3 is 15 residues. This clonotype was seen a handful of times. Its antigen remains unidentified. The TCR beta CDR3 regions underwent amplification using RNA transcripts as the source. Using the HTBI primer set, a first-round RT-PCR was run on the TCR CDR3. Each CDR3 protein is one row after TCRdb ran MiXCR on the multiplex PCR reads. The sample includes under 350,000 distinct CDR3 sequences, approximately 15% of them seen just once.

Material for sequencing was blood. This chain joins TRBV27 and TRBJ1-1; TRBD1 agrees at 9 bases. This TCR came from a woman aged 55-69 years with Graves' ophthalmopathy. The CDR3 here is CASSKTGTGTTEAFF. The CDR3 nucleotides are TGTGCCAGCAGTAAAACCGGGACAGGGACCACTGAAGCTTTCTTT.